The 5 T cell receptor beta chains in this list originate from one sample, sequenced in a study of shared clonotypes between healthy human individuals. Cells designated naive CD8 were CD45RO-negative and were positively selected for CCR7, with terminally differentiated effector memory CD45RA+ cells excluded. Method: immunoSEQ multiplex PCR; TCRdb's copy keeps in-frame clones and lacks some. Of 1.5 million to 2.5 million clones listed, 85% to 95% are singletons. The sample comprised naive CD8+ T cells sorted from blood. Receptor source: a man aged 18 to 35 in good health.

A single count supports this clone. The chain carries TRBV7-2 and TRBJ2-2, with D maybe TRBD2 (5 bases). Trimming removed 5 bases from V and 6 bases from J, with 22 bases in between. This CDR3 region has 17 residues. The germline gives CDR1 SGHTA, CDR2 FQGNSA. CDR3 nucleotides: TGTGCCAGCAGCCTGGTCCCCTTAGCGTATGAGGCCGGGGAGCTGTTTTTT. Its translation is CASSLVPLAYEAGELFF.

The table lists this clone with a count of one. The V call is TRBV27, the J call TRBJ2-1; D is undetermined. Looked up from germline, CDR1 is MNHEY and CDR2 is SMNVEV (reference sequence). Trimming took off 2 bases at V and 4 bases at J, with 9 bases between the two ends. The CDR3 extends over 14 amino acids. CDR3 nucleotides: TGTGCCAGCAGTTTAGGGCGTCATTACAATGAGCAGTTCTTC. This encodes CASSLGRHYNEQFF.

V and J are TRBV7-6 and TRBJ1-4, with 9 bases aligning to TRBD1. With 8 bases clipped from V and 6 bases from J, the junction kept 7 bases outside the gene matches. The CDR3 contains 14 residues. Germline lookup yields CDR1 SGHVS and CDR2 FNYEAQ. The CDR3 reads CASGTGPGDEKLFF. CDR3 DNA sequence: TGTGCCAGCGGGACAGGGCCAGGCGATGAAAAACTGTTTTTT.

The chain is built from TRBV5-4 and TRBJ2-1, with TRBD2 matching 13 bases. Germline values: CDR1 SGHNT, CDR2 YYREEE (reference sequence). The CDR3 is made up of 17 amino acids. The junction had 9 bases not matched to a gene; V was cut back by 3 bases and J by 6 bases. The CDR3 region is CASSSLTSGGPGNEQFF. DNA of the CDR3: TGTGCCAGCAGCTCGTTGACTAGCGGGGGGCCGGGCAATGAGCAGTTCTTC.

A remark on this clone: The sample carries other DNA sequences with the same CDR3. V is TRBV4-1 and J is TRBJ2-7; D is ambiguous. The V gene lost 4 bases and the J gene lost 3 bases, with 10 bases spanning the gap. The CDR3 sequence is 13 residues long. CDR1 and CDR2 from the germline V gene are MGHRA and YSYEKL. The CDR3 nucleotides are TGCGCCAGCAGCCCTACCCCCAGCTACGAGCAGTACTTC. It is translated as CASSPTPSYEQYF.